This TCR beta chain comes out of a study of cytomegalovirus exposure and HLA in healthy donors. The PCR was carried out with 60 Vbeta primers and 13 Jbeta primers. This table comes from immunoSEQ multiplex PCR, and its TCRdb copy is limited to in-frame clones, with some not included. The sample carries 120,000 or so clones, roughly four fifths recorded once. V was cut by 4 bases and J by 4 bases, with 14 bases left in between. The CDR3 is 16 residues long. CDR1 is MNHEY and CDR2 is SMNVEV in the germline V gene (reference sequence). The chain employs TRBV27 and TRBJ1-6; D may be TRBD1 (5 bases). The receptor comes from a middle-aged woman in good health and CMV-seropositive. The sample was PBMCs. DNA of the CDR3: TGTGCCAGCAGTTCACGACAGTTCTCTTATAATTCACCCCTCCACTTT. Its translation is CASSSRQFSYNSPLHF.